This T cell receptor beta chain was sequenced in a study of T cell repertoires in cytomegalovirus infection. The CDR3 length is 15 residues. V was clipped by 8 bases and J by 2 bases; unmatched bases: 10. Germline-derived CDR1 and CDR2 are WSHSY and SAAADI. This clonotype showed up just a few times. TCRdb fed the reads into MiXCR, producing one record per CDR3 protein. In the table there are around 450,000 distinct CDR3 sequences, approximately 30% of which are singletons. This sequence was found in a human donor in good health (CMV status not recorded). Some clones in this sample may be carry-over from other donors' samples. This chain connects TRBV10-2 to TRBJ2-3; 7 bases map to TRBD1. The specimen sequenced was PBMCs. CDR3 sequence: CASPPGQQATDTQYF. The CDR3 bases are TGCGCCAGCCCTCCGGGACAGCAGGCCACAGATACGCAGTATTTT.